One sample yielded the 5 T cell receptor beta chains listed below, sequenced in a study of glioma-infiltrating T cells. Amplification of TCR alpha and beta CDR3 regions from RNA used iRepertoire nested multiplex PCR. TCRdb called the multiplex PCR reads again in MiXCR, with one record for every CDR3 protein. The sample shows around 120,000 distinct CDR3 sequences, about 25% of them seen only once. The sample comprised glioma tissue, nonneoplastic brain tissue, or PBMCs (not recorded which). The receptors originated from a human donor with low-grade glioma or glioblastoma, undergoing nonglioma brain surgery, or in good health (not recorded which).

This clonotype was observed a handful of times. The chain links TRBV4-1 to TRBJ2-2; TRBD1 matches at 7 bases. The germline gives CDR1 MGHRA, CDR2 YSYEKL. V lost 3 bases and J lost 3; bases outside the gene matches: 10. The CDR3 contains 17 residues. DNA of the CDR3: TGCGCCAGCAGCCACCATCGTTCCGGGACAGACACCGGGGAGCTGTTTTTT. Residues: CASSHHRSGTDTGELFF.

This clonotype was counted ten times or more. The chain has TRBV15 and TRBJ1-6; D is ambiguous. CDR1 and CDR2 (germline): LNHNV, YYDKDF (reference sequence). The CDR3 has 17 residues. V dropped 1 base and J dropped 1 base, with 11 bases sitting between them. This chain's CDR3 is CATSRVEARSYNSPLHF. The DNA for the CDR3 is TGTGCCACCAGCAGAGTCGAGGCCAGGTCCTATAATTCACCCCTCCACTTT.

This clonotype showed up just a few times. One end of the junction is discordant with germline, which a read error may explain. The CDR3: CASTLFGEQETQYF. DNA for the CDR3: TGTGCCAGCACCTTATTCGGGGAACAAGAGACCCAGTACTTC. V usage is TRBV7-8 and J usage is TRBJ2-5; perhaps TRBD2 as D (5 bases). Germline CDR1 and CDR2: SGHVS and FQNEAQ. The CDR3 has 14 residues.

The sample holds a few counts of this clonotype. V is TRBV14 and J is TRBJ2-7; the match to TRBD1 covers 8 bases. The CDR3 runs 12 residues. Trimming cost V 4 bases and J 10 bases; bases outside gene matches: 6. Germline CDR1 SGHDN, CDR2 FVKESK. CDR3 nucleotide sequence: TGTGCCAGCAGCCCACAGGGGGTCAGACAGTACGTC. Its protein product is CASSPQGVRQYV.

In this sample, this clonotype turned up many times. The V call is TRBV7-6, the J call TRBJ1-2; the match to TRBD1 covers 7 bases. J lost 8 bases, V lost 3 bases, and 9 bases had no gene match. The CDR3 consists of 14 residues. Germline V gives CDR1 SGHVS, CDR2 FNYEAQ. The CDR3 protein is CASSFPGQSGGYTF. The CDR3 nucleotides are TGTGCCAGCAGCTTCCCGGGACAGTCTGGGGGCTACACCTTC.